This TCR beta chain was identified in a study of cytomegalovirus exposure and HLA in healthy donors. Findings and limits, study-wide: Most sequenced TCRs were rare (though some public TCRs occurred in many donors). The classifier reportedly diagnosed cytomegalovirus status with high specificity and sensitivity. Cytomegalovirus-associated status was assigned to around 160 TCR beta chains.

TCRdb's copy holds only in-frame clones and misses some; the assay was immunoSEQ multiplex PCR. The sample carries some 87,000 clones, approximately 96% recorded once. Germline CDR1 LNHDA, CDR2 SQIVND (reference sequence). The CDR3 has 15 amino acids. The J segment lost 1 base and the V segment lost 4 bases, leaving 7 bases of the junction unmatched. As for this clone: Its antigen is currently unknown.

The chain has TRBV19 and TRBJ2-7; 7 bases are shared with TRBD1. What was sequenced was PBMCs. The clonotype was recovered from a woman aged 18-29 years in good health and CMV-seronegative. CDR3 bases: TGTGCCAGTAGTACCCAGGGGGTCGATTCCTACGAGCAGTACTTC. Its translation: CASSTQGVDSYEQYF.